Following are 25 T cell receptor beta chains from one sample sequenced in a study of cytomegalovirus exposure and HLA in healthy donors. Primers: 60 Vbeta forward and 13 Jbeta reverse. The table came from immunoSEQ multiplex PCR; TCRdb's copy has only in-frame clones and leaves some out. Of more than 150,000 clones in the sample, approximately 78% are singletons; the top ten hold about 0.8%. The material sequenced was PBMCs. Every receptor here comes from a woman under 30 in good health and CMV-seronegative.

The chain is built from TRBV27 and TRBJ2-5; 7 bases line up with TRBD1. V shed 6 bases and J 9 bases; nucleotides not matched to a gene: 10. CDR1 and CDR2 from the germline V gene are MNHEY and SMNVEV (reference sequence). This CDR3 region has 13 residues. The CDR3 DNA follows: TGTGCCAGCAGCCGACAGGGAGTCTTAGCCCAGTACTTC. It specifies CASSRQGVLAQYF.

The chain uses TRBV7-9 and TRBJ2-7, with D possibly being TRBD2 (5 bases). Germline-derived CDR1 and CDR2 are SEHNR and FQNEAQ (reference sequence). CDR3 length: 14 amino acids. V was cut by 1 base and J by 3 bases, with 10 bases left in between. The CDR3 reads CASSLVLGVYEQYF. CDR3 DNA sequence: TGTGCCAGCAGCTTAGTTCTCGGGGTCTACGAGCAGTACTTC.

The chain combines TRBV4-2 with TRBJ2-1; 10 nucleotides agree with TRBD2. The V and J ends lost 2 bases and 7 bases, in that order; junction bases with no gene match: 5. This CDR3 spans 15 amino acids. Per the germline V gene, CDR1 is LGHNA and CDR2 is YNFKEQ. The CDR3, as DNA: TGTGCCAGCAGCCAAATAGCGGGGGGAAGGAATGAGCAGTTCTTC. As protein: CASSQIAGGRNEQFF.

The gene calls are TRBV18 and TRBJ2-2; 9 bases align to TRBD1. The CDR3 is 14 amino acids. V was clipped by 5 bases and J by 4 bases; unmatched bases: 2. Germline V CDR1 and CDR2: KGHSH, LQKENI. This CDR3 reads CASSRTGVTGELFF. DNA for the CDR3: TGTGCCAGCTCAAGGACAGGGGTCACCGGGGAGCTGTTTTTT.

This chain links TRBV6-1 with TRBJ2-3, with 8 bases lining up with TRBD2. J gave up 7 bases and V 8 bases, and 14 bases lay outside the gene matches. CDR3 size: 15 residues. CDR1 is MNHNS, CDR2 SASEGT, per germline. The CDR3 sequence: CASCVRGGYEYTQYF. DNA of the CDR3: TGTGCCAGCTGTGTGCGCGGGGGGTATGAATATACGCAGTATTTT.

This chain connects TRBV19 to TRBJ1-5; D is perhaps TRBD1 (6 bases). Germline CDR1 is LNHDA and CDR2 is SQIVND (reference sequence). This CDR3 contains 16 residues. V gave up 1 base and J gave up 0 bases, with 10 bases separating them. CDR3 DNA sequence: TGTGCCAGTAGTATAGGGACAGCTTATAGCAATCAGCCCCAGCATTTT. This sequence encodes CASSIGTAYSNQPQHF.

The chain couples TRBV27 to TRBJ1-5, with TRBD1 matching 9 bases. The junction had 16 bases not matched to a gene; V was cut back by 7 bases and J by 3 bases. CDR3 length equals 18 residues. The germline V gene has CDR1 MNHEY and CDR2 SMNVEV (reference sequence). CDR3 sequence (DNA): TGTGCCAGCACCGACCAAGAGGGACAGGGCAGGGACAATCAGCCCCAGCATTTT. Translating it yields CASTDQEGQGRDNQPQHF.

V usage is TRBV6-1 and J usage is TRBJ2-3; 7 bases map to TRBD1. The CDR3 extends over 13 amino acids. Germline V CDR1 and CDR2: MNHNS, SASEGT. Trimming cost V 6 bases and J 8 bases; bases outside gene matches: 8. This CDR3 is CASSEQGYGTQYF. The CDR3, as DNA: TGTGCCAGCAGCGAACAGGGGTACGGTACGCAGTATTTT.

V usage is TRBV4-2 and J usage is TRBJ2-6; TRBD2 agrees at 8 bases. There are 18 residues in the CDR3. Unmatched junction bases numbered 8, after V lost 3 bases and J lost 1 base. Germline V gene lookup returns CDR1 LGHNA and CDR2 YNFKEQ. The CDR3 protein is CASSQGLVLLSGANVLTF. In DNA form, the CDR3 reads TGTGCCAGCAGCCAGGGACTAGTTCTCTTGTCTGGGGCCAACGTCCTGACTTTC.

The gene calls are TRBV13 and TRBJ2-1; tentative D call: TRBD2 (6 bases). Trimming cost V 5 bases and J 14 bases, with 16 bases left between them. The CDR3 has 12 residues. Germline assignment: CDR1 PRHDT and CDR2 FYEKMQ (reference sequence). CDR3 residues: CASSDTPGEKFF. The CDR3 coding sequence is TGTGCCAGCAGCGATACCCCGGGGGAGAAGTTCTTC.

The chain employs TRBV7-7 and TRBJ2-7; D remains unclear. Germline CDR1 reads SSHAT; CDR2 reads FNYEAQ (reference sequence). Trimming cost V 2 bases and J 5 bases, with 10 bases left between them. This CDR3 spans 13 amino acids. The CDR3, as DNA: TGTGCCAGCAGCTTAACTGAGATCGACGAGCAGTACTTC. Its protein product is CASSLTEIDEQYF. Filled out from reference TRBV7-7 and TRBJ2-7, the complete variable domain reads GAGVSQSPRYKVTKRGQDVTLRCDPISSHATLYWYQQALGQGPEFLTYFNYEAQPDKSGLPSDRFSAERPEGSISTLTIQRTEQRDSAMYRCASSLTEIDEQYFGPGTRLTVT.

The rearrangement links TRBV7-8 to TRBJ2-1, with D perhaps TRBD2 (5 bases). V gave up 0 bases and J gave up 4 bases, with 7 bases separating them. The germline V gene encodes CDR1 SGHVS and CDR2 FQNEAQ. The CDR3 runs to 14 residues. The CDR3: CASSLAGAYNEQFF. In nucleotides, the CDR3 is TGTGCCAGCAGCTTAGCGGGAGCTTACAATGAGCAGTTCTTC.

The chain couples TRBV12-5 to TRBJ2-3, with D perhaps TRBD2 (6 bases). Looked up from germline, CDR1 is LGHNT and CDR2 is FRNRAP. The V end lost 4 bases, the J end lost 6 bases, and 8 bases lay between the germline ends. The CDR3 loop spans 12 amino acids. CDR3 residues: CASGSRGDTQYF. The CDR3, as DNA: TGTGCTAGTGGTTCTCGGGGGGATACGCAGTATTTT.

The chain joins TRBV6-1 to TRBJ2-7, with a tentative D call TRBD1 (5 bases). CDR1 is MNHNS and CDR2 is SASEGT in the germline V gene. The CDR3 length is 12 residues. V lost 5 bases and J 4 bases, leaving 9 bases between the germline ends. The CDR3 sequence is CASSSQVYEQYF. CDR3 DNA sequence: TGTGCCAGCAGTTCACAGGTTTACGAGCAGTACTTC.

The genes are TRBV6-5 and TRBJ2-7, with 10 bases aligning to TRBD2. CDR1 and CDR2 (germline): MNHEY, SVGAGI. Trimming removed 4 bases from V and 4 bases from J; junction bases left unmatched: 4. The length of the CDR3 is 14 residues. This CDR3 is CASSWLAGEYEQYF. The CDR3 DNA reads TGTGCCAGCAGTTGGCTAGCGGGAGAGTACGAGCAGTACTTC.

This chain links TRBV6-5 with TRBJ1-5; 8 nucleotides line up with TRBD1. With V trimmed by 6 bases and J by 6 bases, 10 bases remained unmatched. Germline V gene data show CDR1 as MNHEY and CDR2 as SVGAGI. CDR3 size: 15 residues. The CDR3 loop is CASSSTGERGQPQHF. The DNA for the CDR3 is TGTGCCAGCAGCTCGACAGGGGAGCGAGGTCAGCCCCAGCATTTT.

The rearrangement uses TRBV28 and TRBJ2-6; 8 positions agree with TRBD1. Germline CDR1 reads MDHEN; CDR2 reads SYDVKM. Trimming removed 3 bases from V and 2 bases from J; junction bases left unmatched: 9. The CDR3 covers 18 residues. CDR3 sequence: CASSFHRTGLAGANVLTF. The CDR3 DNA reads as TGTGCCAGCAGTTTCCACCGGACAGGGTTGGCTGGGGCCAACGTCCTGACTTTC.

V and J are TRBV5-1 and TRBJ1-6; 8 nucleotides agree with TRBD1. CDR1 and CDR2 from the germline V gene are SGHRS and YFSETQ. Trimming removed 4 bases from V and 9 bases from J; junction bases left unmatched: 12. This CDR3 is built from 16 residues. The CDR3 DNA reads as TGCGCCAGCAGCCTCTCTACCGGGACAGGAGCTTCACCCCTCCACTTT. Translated, it gives CASSLSTGTGASPLHF.

The chain employs TRBV15 and TRBJ1-2; maybe TRBD1 (6 bases). The CDR3 consists of 16 residues. Germline V gives CDR1 LNHNV, CDR2 YYDKDF (reference sequence). V gave up 1 base and J gave up 2 bases, with 14 bases separating them. DNA for the CDR3: TGTGCCACCAGCAGAGCCAGGACAGAGGGGAACTATGGCTACACCTTC. It encodes CATSRARTEGNYGYTF.

The chain combines TRBV7-7 with TRBJ2-3; perhaps TRBD2 as D (5 bases). The CDR3 loop spans 14 amino acids. V shed 5 bases and J shed 1 base, with 10 bases lying between them. CDR1 and CDR2 (germline): SSHAT, FNYEAQ (reference sequence). The CDR3 nucleotides read TGTGCCAGCAGCCCCGAAGCGGGCACAGATACGCAGTATTTT. Translation gives CASSPEAGTDTQYF.

The chain has TRBV28 and TRBJ2-1; 9 bases match TRBD1. Germline CDR1 and CDR2: MDHEN and SYDVKM. The CDR3 length is 18 residues. V lost 5 bases and J lost 1; bases outside the gene matches: 12. The CDR3 region has the DNA TGTGCCAGCAGTCTTAACCGGGACAGGGCTATATCCTACAATGAGCAGTTCTTC. Its translation: CASSLNRDRAISYNEQFF.

V gene TRBV19 combines with J gene TRBJ1-1; TRBD1 is a possible D gene (6 bases). In germline, CDR1 is LNHDA, CDR2 SQIVND (reference sequence). The CDR3 sequence is 13 residues long. V was shortened by 3 bases and J by 6 bases, with 11 bases between the two germline ends. Here the CDR3 DNA reads TGTGCCAGTAGTATTCGGGGGGCTTCTGAAGCTTTCTTT. Residues: CASSIRGASEAFF.

The chain employs TRBV12-5 and TRBJ1-2; 7 nucleotides align to TRBD1. Trimming at V came to 5 bases and at J to 5 bases, leaving 14 bases not matched to a gene. The CDR3 has 16 residues. The germline V gene encodes CDR1 LGHNT and CDR2 FRNRAP. Here the CDR3 reads CASGPGETGIPYGYTF. In DNA form, the CDR3 reads TGTGCTAGTGGTCCGGGTGAGACAGGGATCCCATATGGCTACACCTTC. The full variable domain, rest sourced from reference TRBV12-5 and TRBJ1-2, is DARVTQTPRHKVTEMGQEVTMRCQPILGHNTVFWYRQTMMQGLELLAYFRNRAPLDDSGMPKDRFSAEMPDATLATLKIQPSEPRDSAVYFCASGPGETGIPYGYTFGSGTRLTVV.

This clone was counted between two and nine times. The chain has TRBV5-4 and TRBJ2-7, with D unresolved. The germline gives CDR1 SGHNT, CDR2 YYREEE (reference sequence). Trimming took off 4 bases at V and 9 bases at J, with 17 bases between the two ends. This CDR3 spans 13 amino acids. Written as DNA, the CDR3 is TGTGCCAGCAGCCCCAGCTCTAGTATCGGGCAGTACTTC. Translating it yields CASSPSSSIGQYF.

V and J are TRBV18 and TRBJ2-1, with unresolved D. V lost 0 bases and J 5 bases, leaving 14 bases between the germline ends. The CDR3 contains 16 residues. Looked up from germline, CDR1 is KGHSH and CDR2 is LQKENI. The CDR3 spells CASSPPNVVVNNEQFF. The CDR3 nucleotides are TGTGCCAGCTCACCACCGAACGTAGTAGTCAACAATGAGCAGTTCTTC. Full variable domain (missing parts from reference TRBV18 and TRBJ2-1): NAGVMQNPRHLVRRRGQEARLRCSPMKGHSHVYWYRQLPEEGLKFMVYLQKENIIDESGMPKERFSAEFPKEGPSILRIQQVVRGDSAAYFCASSPPNVVVNNEQFFGPGTRLTVL.